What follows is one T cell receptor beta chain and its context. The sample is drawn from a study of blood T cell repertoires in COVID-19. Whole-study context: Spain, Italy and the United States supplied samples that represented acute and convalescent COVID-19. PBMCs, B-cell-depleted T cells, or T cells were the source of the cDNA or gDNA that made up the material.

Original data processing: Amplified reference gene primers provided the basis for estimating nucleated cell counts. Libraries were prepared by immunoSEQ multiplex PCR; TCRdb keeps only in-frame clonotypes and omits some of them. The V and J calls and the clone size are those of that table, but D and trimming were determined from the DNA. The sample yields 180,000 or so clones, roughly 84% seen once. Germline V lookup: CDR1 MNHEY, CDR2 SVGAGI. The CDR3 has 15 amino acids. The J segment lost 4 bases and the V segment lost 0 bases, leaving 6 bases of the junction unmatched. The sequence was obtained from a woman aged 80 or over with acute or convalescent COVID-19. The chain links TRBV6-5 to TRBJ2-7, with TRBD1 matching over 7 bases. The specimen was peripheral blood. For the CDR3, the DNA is TGTGCCAGCAGTTACTCTTACAGGGGCGCATACGAGCAGTACTTC. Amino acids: CASSYSYRGAYEQYF.